This TCR beta chain is from a study of T cell responses to AZD1222 COVID-19 vaccine. Findings and limits, study-wide: Mostly white British, mostly female donors; authors suggested clonal diversity may be underestimated. Baseline serology detected seropositivity in only a handful of AZD1222 recipients.

The data were produced by immunoSEQ multiplex PCR, yet TCRdb's version contains in-frame clones alone and is incomplete. This table has more than 100,000 clones, approximately 84% appearing once. V was clipped by 3 bases and J by 1 base; unmatched bases: 8. Germline values: CDR1 GTSNPN, CDR2 SVGIG (reference sequence). The CDR3 has 16 residues. On this clone itself: What it binds is not known.

The TCR comes from an adult in good health. The sample in question was peripheral blood, obtained on day 0 of AZD1222 vaccination. The chain has TRBV30 and TRBJ2-3; 9 bases are a match to TRBD1. The CDR3 sequence: CAWRGTGGLRTDTQYF. DNA for the CDR3: TGTGCCTGGAGGGGAACAGGGGGCCTCCGCACAGATACGCAGTATTTT.